The 8 T cell receptor beta chains listed next were all sequenced from one sample in a study of blood T cells in healthy people across ages. Alongside a J-beta primer mix, a sample-barcoded 5' primer served in a second PCR lasting roughly 7 to 11 cycles. TCRdb recomputed calls from the 5' RACE reads with MiXCR, one row per CDR3 protein. The sample yields 2 million or so distinct CDR3 sequences, around 48% seen once. Sequenced: blood. These receptors all stem from a woman in her thirties or forties in good health.

CDR3 nucleotides: TGCAGTGCTAGAGATCGGATAGCGAGGGGTGAGCAGTTCTTC. As protein: CSARDRIARGEQFF. This rearrangement joins TRBV20-1 to TRBJ2-1; D could derive from TRBD1 or TRBD2 (5 bases each). Trimming shortened V by 0 bases and J by 9 bases, and 15 bases separated the two germline ends. CDR1 DFQATT and CDR2 SNEGSKA come from the germline V gene (reference sequence). The CDR3 has 14 amino acids.

The chain employs TRBV6-5 and TRBJ2-5; the D call may be TRBD1 or TRBD2 (5 bases each). The J call may be wrong; the DNA end is better matched by TRBJ2-7. This CDR3 spans 17 amino acids. In germline, CDR1 is MNHEY, CDR2 SVGAGI. The DNA for the CDR3 is TGTGCCAGCAGTTACGTACCGGGACGAAGCTCCTACAACGAGCAGTACTTC. Translated: CASSYVPGRSSYNEQYF.

Written as DNA, the CDR3 is TGTGCCAGCAGTTCAGGGGTTCGTCCCATAGATACGCAGTATTTT. Protein: CASSSGVRPIDTQYF. This chain uses TRBV27 with TRBJ2-3; possible D gene TRBD1, 6 bases. CDR3 length: 15 residues. V was clipped by 4 bases and J by 5 bases, with 16 bases between them. Looked up from germline, CDR1 is MNHEY and CDR2 is SMNVEV (reference sequence).

The chain uses TRBV7-2 and TRBJ2-3, with D perhaps matching TRBD1 (6 bases). This CDR3 contains 15 residues. Trimming took off 2 bases at V and 3 bases at J, with 12 bases between the two ends. Germline V gene sequence: CDR1 SGHTA, CDR2 FQGNSA. The CDR3 reads CASSLMGHLTDTQYF. CDR3 nucleotide sequence: TGTGCCAGCAGCTTAATGGGACACTTGACAGATACGCAGTATTTT.

CDR3 nucleotide sequence: TGTGCCAGCAGTGATAGTCCAGGGGCTCGGGGCGGATTGAACTATGGCTACACCTTC. Translating it yields CASSDSPGARGGLNYGYTF. V usage is TRBV27 and J usage is TRBJ1-2; TRBD1 might be the D (6 bases). The ends were cut back, 5 bases at V and 2 bases at J, with 27 bases in the middle. Germline V gene lookup returns CDR1 MNHEY and CDR2 SMNVEV (reference sequence). This CDR3 has 19 amino acids.

This clonotype has at least ten counts. J is TRBJ2-5 and V is TRBV29-1; the D gene is possibly TRBD1 (6 bases). The V gene's germline CDR1 is SQVTM and CDR2 ANQGSEA. CDR3 size: 11 residues. V gave up 3 bases and J gave up 9 bases, with 11 bases separating them. The DNA of the CDR3 is TGCAGCGTTGATCGACAGGCGGCCCAGTACTTC. Encoded protein: CSVDRQAAQYF.

The chain joins TRBV6-5 to TRBJ2-1; D assignment may be TRBD1 or TRBD2 (5 bases each). The length of the CDR3 is 20 residues. The ends were cut back, 0 bases at V and 0 bases at J, with 21 bases in the middle. Per the germline V gene, CDR1 is MNHEY and CDR2 is SVGAGI. This CDR3 reads CASSYSQGKMGGGSYNEQFF. The DNA of the CDR3 is TGTGCCAGCAGTTACTCCCAGGGTAAGATGGGCGGAGGCTCCTACAATGAGCAGTTCTTC.

On this clonotype: A much more abundant neighbour one base away suggests this may be a read error. The rearrangement uses TRBV6-6 and TRBJ2-7; no clear D gene. The germline V gene has CDR1 MNHNY and CDR2 SVGAGI (reference sequence). The V end was cut by 2 bases, the J end by 3 bases, with 5 bases between. The CDR3 length is 12 residues. In DNA, the CDR3 is TGTGCCAGCAGTTACCCCTACTACGAGCAGTACTTC. Translated: CASSYPYYEQYF.